This TCR beta chain was recorded in a study of CD4 T cells in relation to SARS-CoV-2 and coronaviruses. Study-level background: After around 10 days of antigen culture, PBMC TCR beta CDR3s were sequenced.

Only in-frame clones appear in the TCRdb table, and some are missing; sequencing was by immunoSEQ multiplex PCR. Among some 30,000 clones listed, about three quarters were seen once. Trimming pared 3 bases from V and 5 bases from J, leaving 11 bases between. This CDR3 region has 13 residues. The V gene's germline CDR1 is SNHLY and CDR2 FYNNEI. In this sample, this clone turned up once. Its target is not known. CD4+ T cells from unexposed donors were obtained before the COVID-19 pandemic (2011-2018). After less than 11 days of culture, CD4+ T cells were isolated. Testing used SARS-CoV-2 S/N and four cold-coronavirus spikes on unexposed-donor CD4+ T cells, cells permitting.

The J gene is TRBJ2-7, the V gene TRBV2, with D possibly being TRBD1 (6 bases). The sequence was collected from a human donor in good health. The sample was CD4+ T cells from PBMCs, cultured in vitro. CDR3 region: CASSEQGLNEQYF. CDR3 nucleotide sequence: TGTGCCAGCAGTGAGCAGGGGCTGAACGAGCAGTACTTC.